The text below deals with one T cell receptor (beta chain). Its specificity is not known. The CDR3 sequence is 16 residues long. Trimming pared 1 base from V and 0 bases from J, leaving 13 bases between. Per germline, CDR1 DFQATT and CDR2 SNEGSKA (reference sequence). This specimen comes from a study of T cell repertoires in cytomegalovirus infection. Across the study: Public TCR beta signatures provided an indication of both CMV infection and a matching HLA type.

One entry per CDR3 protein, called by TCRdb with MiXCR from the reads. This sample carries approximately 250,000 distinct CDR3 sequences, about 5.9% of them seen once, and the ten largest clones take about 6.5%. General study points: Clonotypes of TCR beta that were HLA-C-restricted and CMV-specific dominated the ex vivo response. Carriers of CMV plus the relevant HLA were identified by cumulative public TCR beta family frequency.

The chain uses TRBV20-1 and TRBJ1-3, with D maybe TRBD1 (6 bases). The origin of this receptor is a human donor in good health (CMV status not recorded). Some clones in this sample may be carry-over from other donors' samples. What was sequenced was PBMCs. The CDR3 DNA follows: TGCAGTGCTAGAGTTGGGGGGCGCAGCTCTGGAAACACCATATATTTT. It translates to CSARVGGRSSGNTIYF.